The 11 T cell receptor beta chains below come from one sample, sequenced in a study of Graves' ophthalmopathy and Graves' hyperthyroidism. Amplification of the TCR beta CDR3 regions used RNA transcripts (as template). RT-PCR was first run with HTBI primers, then multiplex PCR in a second round. A single record per CDR3 protein comes from TCRdb applying MiXCR to the multiplex PCR reads. This sample has 650,000 to 900,000 distinct CDR3 sequences; about 44% occur once, and the top ten carry 44%. The sequenced sample was peripheral blood. The receptors originated from an adult man with Graves' ophthalmopathy.

Turning to this clonotype: Compared with germline, one end of the junction differs, possibly owing to a read error. This chain joins TRBV7-3 and TRBJ2-5; 9 nucleotides align to TRBD1. The CDR3 totals 15 residues. CDR1 is SGHTA and CDR2 is FQGTGA in the germline V gene. DNA of the CDR3: TGTGTCAGCAGCGAACAGGGGGCGCGGGGTGAGACCCAGTACTTC. Translating it yields CVSSEQGARGETQYF.

This clonotype was detected many times. J is TRBJ1-1 and V is TRBV2; a weak D match, TRBD1 (6 bases). CDR3 length: 16 amino acids. V lost 1 base and J lost 0, with 12 bases in between. Germline loops: CDR1 SNHLY, CDR2 FYNNEI. The CDR3 sequence: CASSEEGGRMNTEAFF. CDR3 coding DNA: TGTGCCAGCAGTGAAGAAGGGGGGAGAATGAACACTGAAGCTTTCTTT.

This clonotype has ten or more counts. The V and J genes are TRBV7-2 and TRBJ2-7; 11 bases map to TRBD2. CDR3 length: 16 amino acids. The germline V gene encodes CDR1 SGHTA and CDR2 FQGNSA. J lost 2 bases, V lost 5 bases, and 8 bases had no gene match. CDR3 protein: CASSPDLAGGAYEQYF. The CDR3 coding sequence is TGTGCCAGCAGCCCTGACCTAGCGGGAGGAGCCTACGAGCAGTACTTC.

The gene calls are TRBV7-8 and TRBJ1-5; no clear D. Trimming shortened V by 6 bases and J by 3 bases, and 15 bases separated the two germline ends. CDR1 and CDR2 (germline): SGHVS, FQNEAQ. The CDR3 is made up of 15 amino acids. CDR3 sequence (DNA): TGTGCCAGCAGTTTGGGGAGGAGGGTCAATCAGCCCCAGCATTTT. This codes for CASSLGRRVNQPQHF.

The chain uses TRBV14 and TRBJ1-4; 11 positions match TRBD1. CDR3 length equals 16 residues. Per the germline V gene, CDR1 is SGHDN and CDR2 is FVKESK. After removal of 2 bases from V and 6 bases from J, the junction contained 5 bases not matched to a gene. Written as DNA, the CDR3 is TGTGCCAGCAGCCAATCCGGGACAGGGGGGGATGAAAAACTGTTTTTT. This encodes CASSQSGTGGDEKLFF.

This clonotype has a handful of counts. The chain employs TRBV19 and TRBJ1-1; no clear D gene. Germline-derived CDR1 and CDR2 are LNHDA and SQIVND (reference sequence). Trimming stripped 2 bases from V and 8 bases from J, with 6 bases between. The CDR3 sequence is 11 residues long. The CDR3 DNA is TGTGCCAGTAGTATAAGCAAGGAAGCTTTCTTT. Its translation is CASSISKEAFF.

With regard to this clonotype: The junction shows a germline mismatch at one end, possibly a read error. The chain carries TRBV10-3 and TRBJ2-2; D is undetermined. Germline assignment: CDR1 ENHRY and CDR2 SYGVKD. This CDR3 comprises 14 residues. The DNA of the CDR3 is TGTGCCAGCAGTTACCCCACCCGCACCGGGGAGCTGTTTTTT. Translated, it gives CASSYPTRTGELFF.

This clonotype was observed at least ten times. The gene calls are TRBV2 and TRBJ1-4; 7 bases align to TRBD1. CDR1 and CDR2 from the germline V gene are SNHLY and FYNNEI. This CDR3 is built from 15 residues. After removal of 5 bases from V and 0 bases from J, the junction contained 3 bases not matched to a gene. CDR3 in amino acids: CASSYRGATNEKLFF. The CDR3 DNA sequence: TGTGCCAGCAGTTACAGGGGAGCAACTAATGAAAAACTGTTTTTT.

This clonotype was counted between two and nine times. The rearrangement joins TRBV7-9 to TRBJ2-6; D remains ambiguous. The V and J ends lost 5 bases and 4 bases respectively, with 30 bases between them. This CDR3 is 21 amino acids long. CDR1 is SEHNR and CDR2 is FQNEAQ in the germline V gene (reference sequence). The DNA of the CDR3 is TGTGCCAGCAGCCCCCATCGCATCGGCGGAGTGAAAAGGGCCGGGGCCAACGTCCTGACTTTC. Encoded protein: CASSPHRIGGVKRAGANVLTF.

This clonotype has ten or more counts. CDR3 residues: CASSVRGGYGAEAFF. Here the CDR3 DNA reads TGTGCCAGCAGTGTGAGGGGGGGGTATGGCGCTGAAGCTTTCTTT. The V gene is TRBV2, the J gene TRBJ1-1, with a weak D call TRBD1 (6 bases). CDR1 and CDR2 from the germline V gene are SNHLY and FYNNEI. Trimming pared 4 bases from V and 6 bases from J, leaving 18 bases between. This CDR3 region has 15 residues.

The table lists this clonotype with a few counts. This chain links TRBV12-3 or TRBV12-4 with TRBJ1-5; D uncertain. Trimming left V 1 base short and J 5 bases short, with 9 bases between. The CDR3 contains 14 residues. The CDR3 loop reads CASSLEETYQPQHF. The CDR3 DNA sequence: TGTGCCAGCAGTTTAGAGGAAACGTATCAGCCCCAGCATTTT.